The 7 T cell receptor beta chains presented below share a single source sample, sequenced in a study of T cell responses to AZD1222 COVID-19 vaccine. Repertoires were generated with immunoSEQ multiplex PCR, while TCRdb's copy carries only in-frame clones and drops some. The table records about 110,000 clones, 94% of them present only once. The source was peripheral blood, collected 28 days after the second AZD1222 dose. The receptor set was obtained from an adult who received the AZD1222 COVID-19 vaccine.

V usage is TRBV24-1 and J usage is TRBJ2-2, with D possibly matching TRBD1 (6 bases). In germline, CDR1 is KGHDR, CDR2 SFDVKD. V was cut by 4 bases and J by 4 bases, with 12 bases left in between. The CDR3 is 15 amino acids. The CDR3 sequence: CATSDTADSTGELFF. In DNA form, the CDR3 reads TGTGCCACCAGTGACACAGCGGACAGCACCGGGGAGCTGTTTTTT.

This clone was counted a single time. The chain carries TRBV18 and TRBJ2-1; the match to TRBD2 covers 8 bases. The ends lost 2 bases at V and 9 bases at J; junction bases unmatched: 6. CDR3 length: 14 amino acids. Germline-derived CDR1 and CDR2 are KGHSH and LQKENI. In DNA, the CDR3 is TGTGCCAGCTCACCAGAGCGGGGGTCCGCTGAGCAGTTCTTC. This sequence encodes CASSPERGSAEQFF.

The genes are TRBV30 and TRBJ1-1; 7 bases map to TRBD1. This CDR3 contains 15 residues. V dropped 4 bases and J dropped 2; count of bases not matched to a gene: 10. Germline values: CDR1 GTSNPN, CDR2 SVGIG (reference sequence). This CDR3 is CAWKNPTGENTEAFF. In DNA form, the CDR3 reads TGTGCCTGGAAGAATCCAACAGGGGAAAACACTGAAGCTTTCTTT.

This chain joins TRBV7-9 and TRBJ1-4; D uncertain. Germline lookup yields CDR1 SEHNR and CDR2 FQNEAQ (reference sequence). This CDR3 region has 14 residues. V was clipped by 3 bases and J by 7 bases, with 12 bases between them. The CDR3 coding sequence is TGTGCCAGCAGCTTTTCCGGGCCGCCTGAAAAACTGTTTTTT. As protein: CASSFSGPPEKLFF.

This chain uses TRBV6-6 with TRBJ1-2, with D perhaps matching TRBD1 (6 bases). The CDR3 contains 12 residues. Trimming left V 8 bases short and J 5 bases short, with 12 bases between. Germline-derived CDR1 and CDR2 are MNHNY and SVGAGI (reference sequence). The CDR3 is CASFWQGYGYTF. The CDR3 DNA reads as TGTGCCAGCTTTTGGCAGGGGTATGGCTACACCTTC.

This clone showed up just once. This chain links TRBV4-2 with TRBJ2-1; 12 positions match TRBD2. The V gene's germline CDR1 is LGHNA and CDR2 YNFKEQ. This CDR3 spans 17 amino acids. With 2 bases clipped from V and 8 bases from J, the junction kept 10 bases outside the gene matches. The CDR3 DNA follows: TGTGCCAGCAGCCAATCCACTAGCGGGGGGTTCGGCCATGAGCAGTTCTTC. It specifies CASSQSTSGGFGHEQFF.

This clone was counted only a few times. The gene calls are TRBV14 and TRBJ1-2; weak D call: TRBD1 (5 bases). The V and J ends lost 3 bases and 2 bases respectively, with 16 bases between them. Looked up from germline, CDR1 is SGHDN and CDR2 is FVKESK. The CDR3 totals 16 residues. For the CDR3, the DNA is TGTGCCAGCAGCCAGAGGGGATGGAGGGAAAACTATGGCTACACCTTC. It translates to CASSQRGWRENYGYTF.